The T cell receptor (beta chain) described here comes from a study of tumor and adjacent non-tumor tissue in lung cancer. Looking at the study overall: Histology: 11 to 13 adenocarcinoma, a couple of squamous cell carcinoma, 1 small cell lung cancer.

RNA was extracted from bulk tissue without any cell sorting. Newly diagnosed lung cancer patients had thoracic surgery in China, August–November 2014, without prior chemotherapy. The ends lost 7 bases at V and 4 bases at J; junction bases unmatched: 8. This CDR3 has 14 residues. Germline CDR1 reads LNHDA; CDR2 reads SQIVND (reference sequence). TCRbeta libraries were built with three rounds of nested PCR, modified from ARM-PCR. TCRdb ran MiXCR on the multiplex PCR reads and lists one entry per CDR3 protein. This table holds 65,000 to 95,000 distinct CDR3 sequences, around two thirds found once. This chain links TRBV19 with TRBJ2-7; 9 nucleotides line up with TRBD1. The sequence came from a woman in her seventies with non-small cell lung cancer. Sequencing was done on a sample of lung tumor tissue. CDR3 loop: CASNTKGQGYEQYF. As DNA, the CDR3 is TGTGCCAGTAATACGAAGGGACAGGGTTACGAGCAGTACTTC.